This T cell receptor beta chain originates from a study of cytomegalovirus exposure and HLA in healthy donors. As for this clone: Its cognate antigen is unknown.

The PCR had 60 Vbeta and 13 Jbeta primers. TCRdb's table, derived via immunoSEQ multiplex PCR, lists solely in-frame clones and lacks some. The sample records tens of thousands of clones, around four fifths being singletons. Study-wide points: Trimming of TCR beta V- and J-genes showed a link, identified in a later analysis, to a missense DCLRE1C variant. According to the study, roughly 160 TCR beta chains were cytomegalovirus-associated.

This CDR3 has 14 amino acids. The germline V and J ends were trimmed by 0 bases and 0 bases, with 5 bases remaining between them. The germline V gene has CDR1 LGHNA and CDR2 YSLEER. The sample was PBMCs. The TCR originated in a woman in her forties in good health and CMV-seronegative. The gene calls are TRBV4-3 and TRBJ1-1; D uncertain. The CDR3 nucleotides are TGCGCCAGCAGCCAAGATCGGGTGAACACTGAAGCTTTCTTT. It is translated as CASSQDRVNTEAFF.